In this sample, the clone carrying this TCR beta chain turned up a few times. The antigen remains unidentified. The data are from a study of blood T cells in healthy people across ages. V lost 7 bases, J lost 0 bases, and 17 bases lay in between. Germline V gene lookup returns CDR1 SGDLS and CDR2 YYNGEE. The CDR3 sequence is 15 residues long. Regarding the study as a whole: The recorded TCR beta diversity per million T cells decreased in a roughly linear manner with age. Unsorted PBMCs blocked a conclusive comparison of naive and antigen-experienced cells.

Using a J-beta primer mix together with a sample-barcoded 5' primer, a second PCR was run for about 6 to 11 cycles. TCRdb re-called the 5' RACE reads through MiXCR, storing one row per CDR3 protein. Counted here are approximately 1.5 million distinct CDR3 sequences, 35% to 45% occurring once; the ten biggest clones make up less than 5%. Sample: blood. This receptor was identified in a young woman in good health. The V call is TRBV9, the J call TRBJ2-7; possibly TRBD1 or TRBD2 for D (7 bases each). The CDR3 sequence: CASSQGGEYSYEQYF. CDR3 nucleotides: TGTGCCAGCTCCCAGGGGGGGGAATACTCCTACGAGCAGTACTTC.